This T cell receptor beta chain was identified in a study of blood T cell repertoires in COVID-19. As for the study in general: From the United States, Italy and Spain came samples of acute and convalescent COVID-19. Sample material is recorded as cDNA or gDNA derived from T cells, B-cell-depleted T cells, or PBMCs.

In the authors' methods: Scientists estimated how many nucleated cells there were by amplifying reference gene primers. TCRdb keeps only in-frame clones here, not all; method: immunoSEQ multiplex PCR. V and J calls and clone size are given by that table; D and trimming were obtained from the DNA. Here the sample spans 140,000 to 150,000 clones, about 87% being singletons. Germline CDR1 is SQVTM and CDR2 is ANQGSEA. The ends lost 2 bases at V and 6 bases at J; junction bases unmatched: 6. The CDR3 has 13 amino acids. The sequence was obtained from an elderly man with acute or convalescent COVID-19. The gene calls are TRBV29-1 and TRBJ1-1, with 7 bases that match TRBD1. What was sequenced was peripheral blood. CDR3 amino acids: CSVELGTVAEAFF. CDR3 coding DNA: TGCAGCGTTGAATTGGGGACAGTAGCTGAAGCTTTCTTT.